This T cell receptor (beta chain) was sequenced in a study of blood T cell repertoires in COVID-19. The overall study: COVID-19 samples, acute and convalescent, were from the United States, Italy and Spain. Sample material is recorded as cDNA or gDNA derived from T cells, B-cell-depleted T cells, or PBMCs.

In the study's own analysis: Amplifying reference gene primers gave estimates of nucleated cell counts. Measured with immunoSEQ multiplex PCR; TCRdb has only the in-frame clones, and not every one. For V, J and clone size, that table is used; D and trimming come from the DNA. The data contain about 76,000 clones, about 88% of them singletons. The ends lost 4 bases at V and 0 bases at J; junction bases unmatched: 3. CDR1 SGHNT and CDR2 YYREEE come from the germline V gene (reference sequence). CDR3 size: 17 residues. Input material: peripheral blood. This sequence joins TRBV5-4 and TRBJ2-1; TRBD2 aligns across 14 bases. The sequence was obtained from a human donor in a cohort sampled during active COVID-19. CDR3 in DNA: TGTGCCAGCAGCGGACTAGCGGGGGGTGGCTCCTACAATGAGCAGTTCTTC. Encoded protein: CASSGLAGGGSYNEQFF.